The 27 T cell receptor beta chains below were found in one sample sequenced in a study of blood T cell repertoires in COVID-19. Libraries were prepared by immunoSEQ multiplex PCR; TCRdb keeps only in-frame clonotypes and omits some of them. The table lists around 200,000 clones, approximately 85% of them singletons, with 9.8% in the top ten. Sequenced input: peripheral blood. These receptors came from a woman aged 80 or over with acute or convalescent COVID-19.

The chain employs TRBV5-1 and TRBJ1-2, with D possibly being TRBD1 (5 bases). Trimming cost V 7 bases and J 8 bases, with 30 bases left between them. The V gene's germline CDR1 is SGHRS and CDR2 YFSETQ. The CDR3 totals 17 residues. CDR3 amino acids: CASSPGVRGGPAGGYTF. The CDR3 nucleotides are TGCGCCAGCTCCCCGGGGGTACGGGGAGGTCCGGCTGGGGGCTACACCTTC.

J is TRBJ2-3 and V is TRBV6-4, with 13 bases fitting TRBD2. With 8 bases clipped from V and 2 bases from J, the junction kept 7 bases outside the gene matches. The germline V gene encodes CDR1 MRHNA and CDR2 SNTAGT. The CDR3 contains 16 residues. CDR3 in DNA: TGTGCCAGCTCGGCGGGACTAGCGGGATTCACAGATACGCAGTATTTT. As protein: CASSAGLAGFTDTQYF.

The rearrangement uses TRBV9 and TRBJ2-7; TRBD1 aligns across 8 bases. CDR1 and CDR2 from the germline V gene are SGDLS and YYNGEE. This CDR3 has 16 residues. The V gene end was trimmed by 0 bases and the J gene end by 0 bases; junction bases not matched to a gene: 5. The CDR3, as DNA: TGTGCCAGCAGCGTAGGGGGGGACAGGTCCTCCTACGAGCAGTACTTC. Translation: CASSVGGDRSSYEQYF.

V usage is TRBV6-5 and J usage is TRBJ2-3; D is unclear. The CDR3 sequence is 15 residues long. The V gene lost 3 bases and the J gene lost 2 bases, with 12 bases spanning the gap. The V gene's germline CDR1 is MNHEY and CDR2 SVGAGI. The CDR3 here is CASSYTGRATDTQYF. In nucleotides, the CDR3 is TGTGCCAGCAGTTATACGGGTCGAGCCACAGATACGCAGTATTTT.

The J gene is TRBJ2-1, the V gene TRBV2; 8 bases agree with TRBD2. Germline loops: CDR1 SNHLY, CDR2 FYNNEI. This CDR3 region has 13 residues. Trimming at V came to 11 bases and at J to 6 bases, leaving 9 bases not matched to a gene. This chain's CDR3 is CASSGTRGNEQFF. CDR3 coding DNA: TGTGCCTCCTCCGGGACTAGAGGCAATGAGCAGTTCTTC.

The chain couples TRBV6-5 to TRBJ2-3; the D gene is possibly TRBD2 (5 bases). Germline CDR1 and CDR2: MNHEY and SVGAGI. The CDR3 is 15 residues long. Trimming shortened V by 5 bases and J by 3 bases, and 15 bases separated the two germline ends. Here the CDR3 reads CASSPRGRATDTQYF. The DNA of the CDR3 is TGTGCCAGCAGTCCCCGGGGTAGAGCGACAGATACGCAGTATTTT.

This clone appeared a few times. The J gene is TRBJ2-7, the V gene TRBV4-1; D remains unclear. V lost 1 base to trimming and J lost 0 bases, with 13 bases between them. Germline V gene sequence: CDR1 MGHRA, CDR2 YSYEKL. The CDR3 consists of 16 residues. The CDR3 DNA reads TGCGCCAGCAGCCAAGGGGCCCTCATGGGCTCCTACGAGCAGTACTTC. Residues: CASSQGALMGSYEQYF.

In this sample, this clone turned up a few times. This chain joins TRBV5-4 and TRBJ2-7; D remains unclear. Trimming cost V 1 base and J 0 bases, with 11 bases left between them. CDR1 is SGHNT, CDR2 YYREEE, per germline (reference sequence). This CDR3 comprises 15 residues. The chain's CDR3 is CASSLSGANSYEQYF. The DNA for the CDR3 is TGTGCCAGCAGCTTGTCTGGAGCCAACTCCTACGAGCAGTACTTC.

This CDR3 is CASSLVAGHTDTQYF. CDR3 nucleotides: TGTGCCAGCAGCTTAGTAGCGGGACACACAGATACGCAGTATTTT. The chain recombines TRBV7-6 with TRBJ2-3; TRBD2 matches 8 bases. Germline CDR1 is SGHVS and CDR2 is FNYEAQ. The V segment lost 1 base and the J segment 2 bases; nucleotides outside the gene matches: 2. The CDR3 consists of 15 residues.

The sample holds a few counts of this clone. The chain joins TRBV19 to TRBJ1-1, with 9 bases that match TRBD1. This CDR3 is 15 amino acids long. Trimming removed 4 bases from V and 1 base from J; junction bases left unmatched: 4. Germline V lookup: CDR1 LNHDA, CDR2 SQIVND (reference sequence). This CDR3 reads CASSKPGQGNTEAFF. CDR3 coding DNA: TGTGCCAGTAGTAAACCGGGACAGGGGAACACTGAAGCTTTCTTT.

V is TRBV7-2 and J is TRBJ2-5, with 10 positions matching TRBD1. The CDR3 totals 15 residues. V shed 6 bases and J 5 bases; nucleotides not matched to a gene: 9. Germline V gene data show CDR1 as SGHTA and CDR2 as FQGNSA. CDR3 sequence (DNA): TGTGCCAGCAGGCAGCCGGGACAGGGGCGGGAGACCCAGTACTTC. Its translation: CASRQPGQGRETQYF.

This chain uses TRBV7-2 with TRBJ2-7, with 8 bases identical to TRBD2. The junction had 2 bases not matched to a gene; V was cut back by 5 bases and J by 5 bases. Germline V gene sequence: CDR1 SGHTA, CDR2 FQGNSA. The CDR3 covers 12 residues. CDR3 protein: CASSLLADEQYF. Written as DNA, the CDR3 is TGTGCCAGCAGCCTACTAGCGGACGAGCAGTACTTC.

The chain employs TRBV2 and TRBJ1-5; 8 bases fit TRBD1. The CDR3 is 15 amino acids. Looked up from germline, CDR1 is SNHLY and CDR2 is FYNNEI. Trimming cost V 6 bases and J 3 bases; bases outside gene matches: 7. CDR3 residues: CASSRLTGDNQPQHF. The CDR3 DNA reads TGTGCCAGCAGCCGCTTGACAGGGGACAATCAGCCCCAGCATTTT.

J is TRBJ2-1 and V is TRBV7-9; 7 bases agree with TRBD2. Unmatched junction bases numbered 19, after V lost 5 bases and J lost 9 bases. The CDR3 contains 17 residues. The germline CDR1 and CDR2 sequences are SEHNR and FQNEAQ (reference sequence). Written as DNA, the CDR3 is TGTGCCAGCAGCCCTCTCGGACTAGATTACCAACAAAGTGAGCAGTTCTTC. Protein: CASSPLGLDYQQSEQFF.

This rearrangement joins TRBV7-2 to TRBJ1-2; D gene ambiguous. Germline loops: CDR1 SGHTA, CDR2 FQGNSA. The ends were cut back, 5 bases at V and 4 bases at J, with 14 bases in the middle. The CDR3 extends over 14 amino acids. CDR3 loop: CASSPQPGPYGYTF. DNA of the CDR3: TGTGCCAGCAGCCCCCAACCTGGGCCCTATGGCTACACCTTC.

The J gene is TRBJ2-3, the V gene TRBV9; TRBD2 matches at 8 bases. In germline, CDR1 is SGDLS, CDR2 YYNGEE. V trimming: 2 bases; J trimming: 0 bases; junction bases outside the gene matches: 5. The length of the CDR3 is 16 residues. The CDR3 region has the DNA TGTGCCAGCAGCGTCCTGCGGGGGGCTAGCACAGATACGCAGTATTTT. This codes for CASSVLRGASTDTQYF.

The gene calls are TRBV7-3 and TRBJ2-5; maybe TRBD2 (6 bases). The germline gives CDR1 SGHTA, CDR2 FQGTGA. The CDR3 contains 13 residues. V lost 5 bases and J 5 bases, leaving 12 bases between the germline ends. The CDR3 spells CASSRTSGETQYF. In DNA form, the CDR3 reads TGTGCCAGCAGCCGGACAAGCGGGGAGACCCAGTACTTC.

The rearrangement links TRBV9 to TRBJ2-6; 11 bases align to TRBD1. The CDR3 loop spans 18 amino acids. Trimming at V came to 0 bases and at J to 3 bases, leaving 5 bases not matched to a gene. The germline V gene encodes CDR1 SGDLS and CDR2 YYNGEE. CDR3 protein: CASSVAGTGGFGANVLTF. The CDR3 region has the DNA TGTGCCAGCAGCGTAGCGGGGACAGGGGGGTTTGGGGCCAACGTCCTGACTTTC.

The chain links TRBV19 to TRBJ1-3; perhaps TRBD1 as D (6 bases). Trimming took 8 bases from V and 6 from J, leaving 11 bases between them. The V gene's germline CDR1 is LNHDA and CDR2 SQIVND (reference sequence). The CDR3 has 12 amino acids. CDR3 in amino acids: CASGGWKNTIYF. CDR3 nucleotides: TGTGCCAGTGGGGGCTGGAAAAACACCATATATTTT.

V usage is TRBV27 and J usage is TRBJ1-6; 7 bases are shared with TRBD1. The trim removed 5 bases at V and 5 bases at J, leaving 3 bases unmatched. CDR1 and CDR2 (germline): MNHEY, SMNVEV (reference sequence). The CDR3 extends over 14 amino acids. CDR3 sequence (DNA): TGTGCCAGCAGTATGGGACAGCATAATTCACCCCTCCACTTT. Translation: CASSMGQHNSPLHF.

The rearrangement links TRBV5-6 to TRBJ2-3; D not certain. The CDR3 length is 13 residues. Germline V gene lookup returns CDR1 SGHDT and CDR2 YYEEEE. Between the trimmed V and J ends, which lost 2 bases and 6 bases, there was a span of 10 bases. This chain's CDR3 is CASSLGETDTQYF. The CDR3 nucleotides read TGTGCCAGCAGCTTAGGAGAGACGGATACGCAGTATTTT.

The DNA for the CDR3 is TGTGCCGCCCAGGGACAGGCCAATGAAAAACTGTTTTTT. This codes for CAAQGQANEKLFF. The rearrangement uses TRBV30 and TRBJ1-4; TRBD1 aligns across 8 bases. Germline assignment: CDR1 GTSNPN and CDR2 SVGIG (reference sequence). This CDR3 contains 13 residues. The V segment lost 8 bases and the J segment 5 bases; nucleotides outside the gene matches: 7.

This clone turned up a few times. This chain links TRBV7-8 with TRBJ1-5, with 10 bases lining up with TRBD1. Germline CDR1 reads SGHVS; CDR2 reads FQNEAQ. The length of the CDR3 is 14 residues. The trim removed 3 bases at V and 9 bases at J, leaving 5 bases unmatched. In nucleotides, the CDR3 is TGTGCCAGCAGCTTCGACAGGGGGCGCGGGCCCCAGCATTTT. Amino acids: CASSFDRGRGPQHF.

V and J are TRBV6-2 or TRBV6-3 and TRBJ2-2; possibly TRBD1 for D (6 bases). CDR3 length equals 17 residues. V was pared by 2 bases and J by 5 bases, with 18 bases between. Germline CDR1 and CDR2: MNHEY and SVGEGT. In DNA form, the CDR3 reads TGTGCCAGCAGTTACGAACAGGGAAAGAGAGATACCGGGGAGCTGTTTTTT. Protein sequence: CASSYEQGKRDTGELFF.

The chain has TRBV5-4 and TRBJ1-2, with D possibly matching TRBD1 (6 bases). The ends were cut back, 3 bases at V and 0 bases at J, with 9 bases in the middle. Germline assignment: CDR1 SGHNT and CDR2 YYREEE (reference sequence). The CDR3 length is 14 residues. In nucleotides, the CDR3 is TGTGCCAGCAGCTCGGGGGGGCCTAACTATGGCTACACCTTC. Amino acid sequence: CASSSGGPNYGYTF.

This chain joins TRBV20-1 and TRBJ2-5, with D possibly being TRBD1 (5 bases). V was clipped by 3 bases and J by 7 bases, with 21 bases between them. Germline V gene sequence: CDR1 DFQATT, CDR2 SNEGSKA (reference sequence). The CDR3 covers 15 residues. As DNA, the CDR3 is TGCAGTGCTAGTTTGGGGCAGGTTGGGCCCCGGACCCAGTACTTC. Amino acids: CSASLGQVGPRTQYF.

This sequence joins TRBV16 and TRBJ1-1, with a weak D call TRBD1 (6 bases). In germline, CDR1 is KGHSY, CDR2 FQNENV. CDR3 length: 14 amino acids. Trimming took 0 bases from V and 9 from J, leaving 14 bases between them. The CDR3 nucleotides read TGTGCCAGCAGCCAATCGTCCAGGGGTGAGAAAGCTTTCTTT. As protein: CASSQSSRGEKAFF. Using reference TRBV16 and TRBJ1-1 for the parts outside the CDR3, the full variable domain is GEEVAQTPKHLVRGEGQKAKLYCAPIKGHSYVFWYQQVLKNEFKFLISFQNENVFDETGMPKERFSAKCLPNSPCSLEIQATKLEDSAVYFCASSQSSRGEKAFFGQGTRLTVV.